The source of this T cell receptor beta chain is a study of T cells in Graves' hyperthyroidism and ophthalmopathy (dated by TCRdb to between 2017 and 2020). Describing the broader study: Peripheral blood samples were taken at the time of initial diagnosis, prior to any treatment. Prospective prediction of ophthalmopathy was tested in an independent validation cohort of approximately 19 hyperthyroidism patients and 15 to 17 patients who later progressed to ophthalmopathy. In six Graves' hyperthyroidism patients, the study also compared T-cell repertoires from thyroid tissue with T-cell repertoires from blood. To identify distinguishing TCR V-J signatures, a discovery cohort of 95 to 100 patients was used, comprising some 43 with Graves' ophthalmopathy and 55 to 65 with stable Graves' hyperthyroidism. The paper reports TCR Vbeta CDR3 sequencing of approximately 140 peripheral blood samples: under 45 ophthalmopathy, 75 to 80 hyperthyroidism and around 17 progressor patients. For training and testing, the approximately 92 patients in the discovery cohort were randomly divided in a 7:3 ratio. Once sampling was done, hyperthyroidism patients were given methimazole at a starting dose of 30 mg daily, whereas ophthalmopathy patients were given high-dose intravenous methylprednisolone. The full study reports these points: In cross-validation, a model built on a 13 V-J signature told ophthalmopathy apart from stable hyperthyroidism with 87.88% sensitivity and roughly 81% specificity, and in testing the same model reached 80%/75%. No statistical method was used to set the sample size in advance, and investigators knew the group allocation. During validation, the model predicted progression to ophthalmopathy a median of roughly six months ahead of onset, with more than 55% sensitivity and around 72% specificity. Most expanded thyroid clonotypes (frequency above 0.001) were also detected in blood, suggesting blood repertoires may reflect thyroid immune responses.

Spanning cysteine to phenylalanine, the CDR3 consists of 14 amino acids. Here the CDR3 DNA is all that survives: 42 bases in frame from base 1. At the junction V is shortened by 2 bases and J by 5 bases; bases outside the gene matches: 5. Via the germline V gene, CDR1 is SGHTA and CDR2 FQGTGA. In its sample, this clonotype was seen many times. Its recognized antigen is unknown. Base-call qualities are not available, and no considerably larger clone is one nucleotide away. The TCR beta CDR3 regions were amplified from RNA transcripts. The TCR CDR3 was subjected to a first round of RT-PCR using the HTBI primer set and the Qiagen OneStep RT-PCR kit. A second multiplex PCR round built the libraries, followed by size selection and purification. Sequencing of the libraries was done on an Illumina HiSeq2000 using paired-end 100 bp reads. Per the authors' processing: SOAPnuke was used to process the raw data, removing reads that contained adapters or uncalled bases, had a mean Phred below 15, or lacked an exact match to the constant primer or identifier. COPE v1.2.5 was used to merge high-quality paired reads, and clonotypes were defined as unique nucleotide sequences. Clonotypes were aligned to IMGT TRBV, TRBD and TRBJ reference segments using MiTCR v1.1. Only V-J combinations with frequency above 0.0001, covering approximately 99% of repertoires, were analysed. The TCS score was defined as F50 (clonal expansion) divided by E x V (chaos), with BLOSUM62-based TCRdist calculated between CDR3 peptides within each V-J. Welch's t-statistics and random forest reduced roughly 530 V-J features to about 12, which were used in a naive Bayes classifier (R e1071). TCRdb redid the processing of the public reads, applying fastp at Q25 and MiXCR, and retained in-frame beta chains. Each CDR3 protein gets just one entry, which takes the most common genes and DNA from the rows behind it. The V and J calls, along with clone size, are taken from TCRdb and not from the paper's own processing. The sample table records about 400,000 distinct CDR3 sequences; 14% of these occur just once. Roughly 21% of the sample rests with the top ten.

Moderately to severely active disease, a Clinical Activity Score of at least 3, a NOSPECS grade of at least 4, and a duration under 3 months were present in ophthalmopathy patients. The study excluded patients with uncontrolled infections, other autoimmune diseases, pregnancy or lactation. Diagnoses were established on the basis of clinical symptoms, serum thyroxine and TRAb, thyroid ultrasound, and orbital computed tomography. PBMCs were isolated from about 10 ml of fresh peripheral blood by Ficoll-Paque density gradient centrifugation. Total RNA was extracted with Trizol reagent, and quality was checked on an Agilent 2100 Bioanalyzer.

The clonotype comes from a woman in her thirties with Graves' ophthalmopathy. The chain was built from TRBV7-3 and TRBJ2-5, with 7 bases aligning to TRBD2. Sequencing was done on a sample of blood. The CDR3 region reads CASSLFAGAETQYF. The bases read TGTGCCAGCAGCTTATTCGCGGGAGCGGAGACCCAGTACTTC.